The sequence of this T cell receptor (beta chain) was determined in a study of T cell repertoires in cytomegalovirus infection. The overall study: Public TCR beta signatures indicated both CMV infection and matching HLA type.

TCRdb re-called the reads with MiXCR, one entry per CDR3 protein. This table holds hundreds of thousands of distinct CDR3 sequences, roughly 36% found once. In the case of this clonotype: Antigen specificity is unknown. A much larger clone differs from this one at a single base, so this may be a read error. A read error is likely, as this CDR3 ends without the conserved phenylalanine or tryptophan.

General observations from the study: HLA-C-restricted CMV clonotypes gave the most frequent clonotype in two of eight donors. Summed frequency of shared TCR beta families picked out CMV carriers who also had the relevant HLA.

This TCR came from a human donor in good health (CMV status not recorded). Some clones in this sample may be carry-over from other donors' samples. Sequences were obtained from PBMCs.

CDR3 loop: CASSLGEGDQPQHL. The CDR3 DNA reads TGTGCCAGCAGCTTAGGGGAGGGCGATCAGCCCCAGCATTTG. The gene calls are TRBV7-2 and TRBJ1-5; D is uncertain. Germline CDR1 and CDR2: SGHTA and FQGNSA. The germline V and J ends were trimmed by 1 base and 5 bases, with 9 bases remaining between them. The CDR3 runs to 14 residues.